A single sample is the source of the 20 T cell receptor beta chains below, sequenced in a study of blood T cell repertoires in COVID-19. Produced via immunoSEQ multiplex PCR; TCRdb's table is partial and in-frame only. Of about 100,000 clones in the sample, 80% to 95% were seen once. Material for sequencing was peripheral blood. Source of these receptors: a man aged 50 to 60 with active COVID-19.

The rearrangement uses TRBV6-5 and TRBJ2-3; D unclear. Trimming left V 6 bases short and J 1 base short, with 14 bases between. In germline, CDR1 is MNHEY, CDR2 SVGAGI. The CDR3 totals 15 residues. This chain's CDR3 is CASRESRMGTDTQYF. The CDR3 coding sequence is TGTGCCAGCAGGGAGTCGAGGATGGGCACAGATACGCAGTATTTT.

V gene TRBV7-9 combines with J gene TRBJ2-1; D uncertain. The CDR3 loop spans 11 amino acids. Between the trimmed V and J ends, which lost 6 bases and 8 bases, there was a span of 8 bases. The germline gives CDR1 SEHNR, CDR2 FQNEAQ (reference sequence). The CDR3 nucleotides read TGTGCCAGCAGTTCCGCGCATGAGCAGTTCTTC. Protein: CASSSAHEQFF. Filled out from reference TRBV7-9 and TRBJ2-1, the complete variable domain reads DTGVSQNPRHKITKRGQNVTFRCDPISEHNRLYWYRQTLGQGPEFLTYFQNEAQLEKSRLLSDRFSAERPKGSFSTLEIQRTEQGDSAMYLCASSSAHEQFFGPGTRLTVL.

The chain carries TRBV4-2 and TRBJ1-4; D possibly corresponds to TRBD1 (6 bases). The CDR3 spans 15 residues. In germline, CDR1 is LGHNA, CDR2 YNFKEQ. V gave up 4 bases and J gave up 6 bases, with 15 bases separating them. CDR3 bases: TGTGCCAGCAGCCGGAACAGGGCGAGGGATGAAAAACTGTTTTTT. Translated, it gives CASSRNRARDEKLFF.

The gene calls are TRBV20-1 and TRBJ2-3; TRBD2 matches at 12 bases. V lost 4 bases, J lost 5 bases, and 4 bases stayed unmatched. This CDR3 has 14 amino acids. Germline V gene sequence: CDR1 DFQATT, CDR2 SNEGSKA (reference sequence). CDR3 loop: CSANELAGGDTQYF. For the CDR3, the DNA is TGCAGTGCTAATGAACTAGCGGGAGGAGATACGCAGTATTTT.

V usage is TRBV5-4 and J usage is TRBJ2-7; 13 bases map to TRBD2. Trimming took 4 bases from V and 6 from J; bases not matched to a gene: 4. The germline CDR1 and CDR2 sequences are SGHNT and YYREEE (reference sequence). The CDR3 is 14 residues long. The CDR3 protein is CASSQGLAGSEQYV. CDR3 coding DNA: TGTGCCAGCAGCCAGGGACTAGCGGGATCCGAGCAGTACGTC.

The V call is TRBV3-1 (or the pseudogene TRBV3-2), the J call TRBJ1-3; D ambiguous. Germline assignment: CDR1 LGHDT and CDR2 YNNKEL (reference sequence). CDR3 size: 15 residues. The ends were cut back, 2 bases at V and 0 bases at J, with 8 bases in the middle. This CDR3 is CASSQWQSSGNTIYF. The DNA for the CDR3 is TGTGCCAGCAGCCAATGGCAGTCCTCTGGAAACACCATATATTTT.

V usage is TRBV6-5 and J usage is TRBJ2-5; D remains ambiguous. The CDR3 is 14 amino acids. Trimming took off 0 bases at V and 4 bases at J, with 9 bases between the two ends. Germline loops: CDR1 MNHEY, CDR2 SVGAGI. The DNA of the CDR3 is TGTGCCAGCAGTTACTCGGTCCCGGGAGAGACCCAGTACTTC. This codes for CASSYSVPGETQYF.

V gene TRBV21-1 combines with J gene TRBJ1-5; the table calls TRBD1, which could not be checked here. TRBV21-1 is termed a pseudogene. This CDR3 spans 17 amino acids. CDR3 sequence: CASSRSGDRVGNQPQHF. The DNA of the CDR3 is TGTGCCAGCAGCCGAAGTGGGGACAGGGTCGGGAATCAGCCCCAGCATTTT.

The chain links TRBV6-5 to TRBJ1-2; 7 bases are shared with TRBD1. CDR1 and CDR2 from the germline V gene are MNHEY and SVGAGI. The CDR3 has 13 amino acids. V lost 6 bases, J lost 3 bases, and 4 bases stayed unmatched. The CDR3, as DNA: TGTGCCAGCAGGGGGGACAGTTACTATGGCTACACCTTC. This encodes CASRGDSYYGYTF.

The genes are TRBV30 and TRBJ2-2, with 11 bases matching TRBD1. The germline V gene has CDR1 GTSNPN and CDR2 SVGIG (reference sequence). CDR3 length: 16 residues. Unmatched junction bases numbered 4, after V lost 3 bases and J lost 1 base. The CDR3 sequence is CAWRDRGRGNTGELFF. The CDR3 DNA is TGTGCCTGGAGGGACAGGGGGCGCGGGAACACCGGGGAGCTGTTTTTT.

The gene calls are TRBV7-9 and TRBJ2-5; 9 nucleotides line up with TRBD1. Trimming removed 5 bases from V and 13 bases from J; junction bases left unmatched: 5. Germline CDR1 and CDR2: SEHNR and FQNEAQ (reference sequence). CDR3 length: 11 residues. CDR3 protein: CASSPGTGTYF. The CDR3 DNA sequence: TGTGCCAGCAGCCCAGGGACAGGGACGTACTTC.

The chain links TRBV6-6 to TRBJ1-5; possible D gene TRBD1, 5 bases. The CDR3 contains 15 residues. In germline, CDR1 is MNHNY, CDR2 SVGAGI (reference sequence). V lost 6 bases to trimming and J lost 2 bases, with 14 bases between them. The CDR3 sequence: CASRDQGIGNQPQHF. DNA of the CDR3: TGTGCCAGCAGGGACCAGGGAATTGGCAATCAGCCCCAGCATTTT.

This clone has a handful of counts. This sequence joins TRBV5-8 and TRBJ2-2, with TRBD1 matching over 9 bases. Losses at the gene ends were 3 bases for V and 2 bases for J; bases not matched to a gene: 8. CDR3 length equals 17 residues. Germline V gene sequence: CDR1 SGHTS, CDR2 YDEGEE. The chain's CDR3 is CASSYTGTGINTGELFF. As DNA, the CDR3 is TGTGCCAGCAGCTATACCGGGACAGGGATCAACACCGGGGAGCTGTTTTTT. The full variable domain, its missing parts supplied by reference TRBV5-8 and TRBJ2-2, is EAGVTQSPTHLIKTRGQQATLRCSPISGHTSVYWYQQALGLGLQFLLWYDEGEERNRGNFPPRFSGRQFPNYSSELNVNALELEDSALYLCASSYTGTGINTGELFFGEGSRLTVL.

This clone was counted a few times. The CDR3 reads CASSQLNSNTGELFF. CDR3 in DNA: TGTGCCAGCAGCCAATTAAACTCAAACACCGGGGAGCTGTTTTTT. The chain employs TRBV3-1 (or the pseudogene TRBV3-2) and TRBJ2-2; D gene unclear. Per germline, CDR1 LGHDT and CDR2 YNNKEL (reference sequence). V dropped 2 bases and J dropped 2 bases, with 9 bases sitting between them. This CDR3 is built from 15 residues.

V gene TRBV19 combines with J gene TRBJ2-3, with TRBD2 as a possible D gene (5 bases). Trimming removed 7 bases from V and 0 bases from J, with 11 bases in between. In germline, CDR1 is LNHDA, CDR2 SQIVND (reference sequence). The CDR3 contains 14 residues. The DNA for the CDR3 is TGTGCCAGTAAGGTAGCGAGTAGCACAGATACGCAGTATTTT. Translation gives CASKVASSTDTQYF.

This clone has a single count. CDR3 nucleotide sequence: TGTGCCAGCAGCGTAGCAGGGAGCACAGATACGCAGTATTTT. This gives the protein CASSVAGSTDTQYF. The chain couples TRBV9 to TRBJ2-3; the D gene is possibly TRBD1 (5 bases). Germline values: CDR1 SGDLS, CDR2 YYNGEE. V was clipped by 0 bases and J by 0 bases, with 5 bases between them. CDR3 size: 14 residues.

The chain couples TRBV19 to TRBJ2-7; 12 bases map to TRBD2. V lost 5 bases and J lost 4; bases outside the gene matches: 9. This CDR3 has 16 residues. CDR1 is LNHDA and CDR2 is SQIVND in the germline V gene (reference sequence). The CDR3 DNA reads as TGTGCCAGTAGTGGAGGACTAGCGGGGCCCCCGTACGAGCAGTACTTC. As protein: CASSGGLAGPPYEQYF.

The chain carries TRBV7-2 and TRBJ1-5; D call uncertain. The CDR3 runs 13 residues. V gave up 1 base and J gave up 5 bases, with 6 bases separating them. The germline CDR1 and CDR2 sequences are SGHTA and FQGNSA. The CDR3 loop reads CASSLGQDQPQHF. DNA of the CDR3: TGTGCCAGCAGCTTAGGGCAGGATCAGCCCCAGCATTTT.

The chain carries TRBV11-2 and TRBJ2-7, with TRBD1 matching over 8 bases. The CDR3 loop spans 14 amino acids. V lost 0 bases and J lost 6; bases outside the gene matches: 4. Germline V CDR1 and CDR2: SGHAT, FQNNGV. The CDR3 sequence: CASSLDRTGTEQYV. The DNA of the CDR3 is TGTGCCAGCAGCTTAGATCGGACAGGGACCGAGCAGTACGTC.

The rearrangement joins TRBV3-1 (or the pseudogene TRBV3-2) to TRBJ2-5; 9 bases agree with TRBD1. Germline lookup yields CDR1 LGHDT and CDR2 YNNKEL (reference sequence). Unmatched junction bases numbered 7, after V lost 3 bases and J lost 5 bases. This CDR3 has 15 residues. The CDR3 DNA follows: TGTGCCAGCAGCCACCTGACAGGGGGTGCGGAGACCCAGTACTTC. It encodes CASSHLTGGAETQYF.